Given below is one T cell receptor (beta chain) in context. Its target is not known. 13 Jbeta primers and 60 Vbeta primers were used for the PCR. Generated by immunoSEQ multiplex PCR, the TCRdb table keeps only in-frame clones and is missing some. Of about 140,000 clones detected, about 79% appear once; the ten largest clones hold about 2%. Donors sampled were nominally healthy, though unrecorded immune exposures were likely. The data belong to a study of cytomegalovirus exposure and HLA in healthy donors. Study results and limitations: Researchers catalogued roughly 170 TCR beta chains as cytomegalovirus-associated. A missense DCLRE1C variant was associated with V- and J-gene trimming of TCR beta chains in a later analysis, and an independent cohort replicated the association.

This TCR came from a female donor in good health and CMV-seropositive. The sequencing sample was made of PBMCs.

This chain's CDR3 is CASSLYSSGNEQYF. DNA of the CDR3: TGTGCCAGCAGCCTTTATTCTAGCGGGAACGAGCAGTACTTC. This sequence joins TRBV7-2 and TRBJ2-7; 9 bases line up with TRBD2. With 5 bases clipped from V and 5 bases from J, the junction kept 7 bases outside the gene matches. Germline-derived CDR1 and CDR2 are SGHTA and FQGNSA. CDR3 length equals 14 residues. The variable domain in full, with the rest retrieved from reference TRBV7-2 and TRBJ2-7, is GAGVSQSPSNKVTEKGKDVELRCDPISGHTALYWYRQSLGQGLEFLIYFQGNSAPDKSGLPSDRFSAERTGGSVSTLTIQRTQQEDSAVYLCASSLYSSGNEQYFGPGTRLTVT.